This is a list of T cell receptor beta chains from one sample in a study of T cell repertoires in cytomegalovirus infection. These receptors have no known antigen. TCRdb analysed the reads with MiXCR anew, one entry per CDR3 protein. The data hold roughly 700,000 distinct CDR3 sequences, with roughly 36% observed a single time. The sequences come from cultured PBMCs, collected from culture after CMV antigen stimulation. Receptors originate from a human donor in good health (CMV status not recorded). Some clones in this sample may be carry-over from other donors' samples. The CDR3 runs from the conserved cysteine through the conserved F or W. Each record gives: clone size, D gene, V gene, J gene, CDR3 protein, CDR3 DNA. A D gene is named only where the DNA matches it firmly. Some rows mark clone size as missing; the rest say once, few, many or name a class of expanded clone.

clone_size: few; d_call: TRBD2; v_call: TRBV10-3; j_call: TRBJ2-7; cdr3_aa: CAISERLAVYEQYF; cdr3_nt: TGTGCCATCAGTGAGAGACTAGCGGTATACGAGCAGTACTTC
clone_size: NA; d_call: TRBD2; v_call: TRBV25-1; j_call: TRBJ2-2; cdr3_aa: CASSAGVAGPTTGELFF; cdr3_nt: TGTGCCAGCAGTGCTGGGGTAGCGGGACCTACCACCGGGGAGCTGTTTTTT
clone_size: NA; d_call: TRBD2; v_call: TRBV10-3; j_call: TRBJ2-3; cdr3_aa: CASQLLAGVRDTQYF; cdr3_nt: TGTGCCAGCCAACTACTAGCGGGGGTTAGAGATACGCAGTATTTT
clone_size: NA; d_call: NA; v_call: TRBV11-2; j_call: TRBJ2-1; cdr3_aa: CASSFRGTLGDEQFF; cdr3_nt: TGTGCCAGCAGCTTTCGGGGGACCCTGGGGGATGAGCAGTTCTTC
clone_size: NA; d_call: NA; v_call: TRBV7-8; j_call: TRBJ1-2; cdr3_aa: CASSRRNNYGYTF; cdr3_nt: TGTGCCAGCAGCCGTAGGAATAACTATGGCTACACCTTC
clone_size: once; d_call: NA; v_call: TRBV20-1; j_call: TRBJ2-7; cdr3_aa: CSAAKGSYEQYF; cdr3_nt: TGCAGTGCTGCGAAAGGCTCCTACGAGCAGTACTTC
clone_size: NA; d_call: TRBD1; v_call: TRBV6-1; j_call: TRBJ2-1; cdr3_aa: CASSPWTGFSNEQFF; cdr3_nt: TGTGCCAGCAGTCCTTGGACAGGGTTCAGCAATGAGCAGTTCTTC
clone_size: many; d_call: NA; v_call: TRBV7-8; j_call: TRBJ2-5; cdr3_aa: CASSLRGREETQYF; cdr3_nt: TGTGCCAGCAGCTTAAGGGGCAGGGAAGAGACCCAGTACTTC
clone_size: NA; d_call: NA; v_call: TRBV2; j_call: TRBJ2-1; cdr3_aa: CASTDGRDVEQFF; cdr3_nt: TGTGCCAGCACGGACGGGAGAGACGTTGAGCAGTTCTTC
clone_size: NA; d_call: NA; v_call: TRBV20-1; j_call: TRBJ2-7; cdr3_aa: CSARLPETYEQYF; cdr3_nt: TGCAGTGCTAGGCTACCAGAGACATACGAGCAGTACTTC
clone_size: few; d_call: NA; v_call: TRBV2; j_call: TRBJ2-7; cdr3_aa: CASSGGRGYEQYF; cdr3_nt: TGTGCCAGCAGTGGAGGTCGGGGGTACGAGCAGTACTTC
clone_size: NA; d_call: NA; v_call: TRBV5-3; j_call: TRBJ2-1; cdr3_aa: CASSPRGLPPYNEQFF; cdr3_nt: TGTGCCAGCAGCCCCCGAGGGCTCCCACCCTACAATGAGCAGTTCTTC
clone_size: NA; d_call: NA; v_call: TRBV20-1; j_call: TRBJ1-2; cdr3_aa: CSAYLPGGYTF; cdr3_nt: TGCAGTGCTTATTTACCGGGGGGCTACACCTTC
clone_size: few; d_call: NA; v_call: TRBV12-3/TRBV12-4; j_call: TRBJ2-6; cdr3_aa: CAIAYGANVLTF; cdr3_nt: TGTGCCATCGCCTATGGGGCCAACGTCCTGACTTTC
clone_size: few; d_call: NA; v_call: TRBV7-9; j_call: TRBJ2-3; cdr3_aa: CASRSGLGADTQYF; cdr3_nt: TGTGCCAGCAGGTCGGGACTGGGTGCAGATACGCAGTATTTT
clone_size: many; d_call: NA; v_call: TRBV27; j_call: TRBJ2-1; cdr3_aa: CASSLKSSYNEQFF; cdr3_nt: TGTGCCAGCAGCTTAAAAAGCTCCTACAATGAGCAGTTCTTC
clone_size: NA; d_call: NA; v_call: TRBV2; j_call: TRBJ1-4; cdr3_aa: CASSANSPNEKLFF; cdr3_nt: TGTGCCAGCAGTGCAAACAGCCCTAATGAAAAACTGTTTTTT
clone_size: few; d_call: NA; v_call: TRBV7-9; j_call: TRBJ1-4; cdr3_aa: CASSLLQDGLEKLFF; cdr3_nt: TGTGCCAGCAGCTTACTACAGGACGGTCTGGAAAAACTGTTTTTT
clone_size: once; d_call: TRBD1; v_call: TRBV5-6; j_call: TRBJ1-5; cdr3_aa: CASSVRGQEDQPQHF; cdr3_nt: TGTGCCAGCAGCGTCAGGGGGCAAGAAGATCAGCCCCAGCATTTT
clone_size: many; d_call: NA; v_call: TRBV12-3/TRBV12-4; j_call: TRBJ1-5; cdr3_aa: CASSLALDQPQHF; cdr3_nt: TGTGCCAGCAGCTTAGCGCTTGATCAGCCCCAGCATTTT
clone_size: few; d_call: TRBD1; v_call: TRBV19; j_call: TRBJ1-3; cdr3_aa: CASSPSGTGRPGSGNTIYF; cdr3_nt: TGTGCCAGTTCCCCGTCCGGGACAGGTCGCCCGGGCTCTGGAAACACCATATATTTT
clone_size: NA; d_call: NA; v_call: TRBV15; j_call: TRBJ1-2; cdr3_aa: CATSQDSRSVGYTF; cdr3_nt: TGTGCCACCAGTCAGGATTCCCGATCAGTCGGCTACACCTTC
clone_size: NA; d_call: TRBD2; v_call: TRBV7-2; j_call: TRBJ2-7; cdr3_aa: CASSGGGWGEQYF; cdr3_nt: TGTGCCAGCAGTGGGGGAGGGTGGGGCGAGCAGTACTTC
clone_size: NA; d_call: TRBD1; v_call: TRBV6-8; j_call: TRBJ1-2; cdr3_aa: CASLGQVEGYTF; cdr3_nt: TGTGCCAGCTTGGGACAGGTGGAGGGCTACACCTTC
clone_size: NA; d_call: NA; v_call: TRBV4-1; j_call: TRBJ2-7; cdr3_aa: CASSQSRGTYEQYF; cdr3_nt: TGCGCCAGCAGCCAATCGAGGGGGACCTACGAGCAGTACTTC
clone_size: many; d_call: NA; v_call: TRBV7-2; j_call: TRBJ2-7; cdr3_aa: CASSLEIDYEQYF; cdr3_nt: TGTGCCAGCAGCTTAGAAATTGATTACGAGCAGTACTTC
clone_size: few; d_call: NA; v_call: TRBV7-6; j_call: TRBJ2-5; cdr3_aa: CASSLESRVETQYF; cdr3_nt: TGTGCCAGCAGCTTAGAGTCTCGCGTGGAGACCCAGTACTTC
clone_size: few; d_call: NA; v_call: TRBV6-6; j_call: TRBJ2-7; cdr3_aa: CASSYAGRTYEQYF; cdr3_nt: TGTGCCAGCAGTTACGCCGGCAGAACCTACGAGCAGTACTTC